This T cell receptor (beta chain) was retrieved from a study of blood T cell repertoires in COVID-19. Study at large: Sources were T cells, B-cell-depleted T cells, or PBMCs; the material itself was cDNA or gDNA.

Study processing details: Reference gene primer amplification gave estimated nucleated cell counts. Here immunoSEQ multiplex PCR was the method, and the copy in TCRdb shows in-frame clones only, minus some. That table gives V, J and clone size, and the DNA gave D and trimming. The table shows about 72,000 clones, with about nine tenths occurring only once. Sequencing input: peripheral blood. This TCR derives from a man under 40 with acute or convalescent COVID-19.

The CDR3 nucleotides read TGTGCCAGTGGGACATCCGAACAAGAGACCCAGTACTTC. Translating it yields CASGTSEQETQYF. The chain combines TRBV6-6 with TRBJ2-5; perhaps TRBD1 as D (6 bases). This CDR3 spans 13 amino acids. CDR1 is MNHNY, CDR2 SVGAGI, per germline (reference sequence). The V end was cut by 9 bases, the J end by 2 bases, with 13 bases between.